Listed below are T cell receptor beta chains from one sample, sequenced in a study of blood T cell repertoires in COVID-19. Repertoires were generated with immunoSEQ multiplex PCR, while TCRdb's copy carries only in-frame clones and drops some. In the table there are under 200,000 clones, roughly nine tenths of which are singletons. What was sequenced was peripheral blood. The receptor set was obtained from a man aged 50 to 59 with acute or convalescent COVID-19. CDR3s include the opening cysteine and the closing phenylalanine or tryptophan. Some rows mark clone size as missing; the rest say once, few, many or name a class of expanded clone.

v_call clone_size cdr3_aa
TRBV19 NA CATMTWSYGYTF
TRBV10-3 NA CAISGAGADEQYF
TRBV29-1 NA CSVVADRVDTEAFF
TRBV2 NA CASSVINTGELFF
TRBV28 NA CASSSGISQPHTEAFF
TRBV9 NA CASSDSDEKLFF
TRBV9 once CASSAGLATYNEQFF
TRBV5-4 NA CASSHWDRNYEQFF
TRBV5-1 NA CASSGDRPEAFF
TRBV19 NA CASSHTGDHEQYF
TRBV9 once CASSSPHRGTDTQYF
TRBV6-5 NA CASSSPRHNTEAFF
TRBV6-2/TRBV6-3 NA CASSTRLAAPYNEQFF
TRBV27 NA CASRGRFFVDGYTF
TRBV19 NA CATRVTAGTGPNQPQHF
TRBV11-2 NA CASSPTYQPYGYTF
TRBV6-2/TRBV6-3 NA CASSFAPGQGPNQPQHF
TRBV3-1/TRBV3-2 once CASSHVAASFTGELFF
TRBV6-4 NA CASSEPDRGGTDTQYF
TRBV15 NA CATSVSGKETQYF
TRBV3-1/TRBV3-2 NA CASSPPGVGETQYF
TRBV11-2 NA CASSVGASNEPYEQYF
TRBV27 once CASSHLVSGHTGELFF
TRBV27 NA CASSSGTRASGQPQHF
TRBV27 NA CASSLLDSPSYNEQFF
TRBV5-4 NA CASSLGQSYGYTF
TRBV7-9 NA CASSLVLNTGELFF
TRBV28 NA CASRNGDSLQETQYF
TRBV6-5 few CASSYSGQGGDTQYF
TRBV9 NA CASSVGLAGPPYNEQFF
TRBV3-1/TRBV3-2 NA CASRQGEAEAFF
TRBV3-1/TRBV3-2 NA CASSHDWNTGELFF
TRBV28 NA CASSRPGTVNTIYF
TRBV11-1 NA CASSTTGQMNTEAFF
TRBV2 NA CASCAGGSNEQFF
TRBV3-1/TRBV3-2 NA CASSQEMGGYGYTF
TRBV11-1 once CASSTRLQGDTEAFF
TRBV7-2 NA CASSSLGGNEQFF
TRBV11-1 once CASSFGRGLNTEAFF
TRBV2 NA CASSELVGRNEKLFF
TRBV19 NA CASSIGTEAFF
TRBV10-3 few CAISESGQGVEAFF
TRBV4-1 NA CASSYYPTSGLNEQFF
TRBV5-6 once CASSTPDTTYNEQFF
TRBV11-2 NA CASSPPKGGGWSTEAFF
TRBV24-1 NA CATSDWGTEAYNEQFF
TRBV30 NA CAWSSPGRGYTF
TRBV28 NA CASRQGALGSSPLHF
TRBV18 NA CASSRASNDEQYF
TRBV29-1 NA CSARGGNEQYF
TRBV30 NA CAWSVLGWKNTGELFF
TRBV5-1 NA CASSPVQGGNEKLFF
TRBV19 NA CATEQGGETQYF
TRBV28 NA CASTPRGGWERTEAFF
TRBV5-1 NA CASSFAGGNEKLFF
TRBV7-8 NA CASSLSGQYTGELFF
TRBV10-1 NA CASSPDRGSSNTEAFF
TRBV7-2 once CASSSQVTGNSPLHF